The rows below give T cell receptor beta chains drawn from one sample of a study of shared clonotypes between healthy human individuals. Produced via immunoSEQ multiplex PCR; TCRdb's table is partial and in-frame only. In the table there are a few million clones, approximately 90% of which are singletons. The material sequenced was naive CD4+ T cells sorted from blood. Receptors were obtained from a man between 18 and 35 years old in good health. Both conserved end residues are trimmed from each CDR3. Each record gives: J gene, V gene, clone size, CDR3 protein. Part of the rows lack a size; the others show once, few, many or a class for expanded clones.

j_gene: TRBJ1-2
v_gene: TRBV7-2
abundance: -
CDR3aa: ASSLDYGGYT

j_gene: TRBJ2-5
v_gene: TRBV27
abundance: once
CDR3aa: ASGRRGPQETQY

j_gene: TRBJ2-7
v_gene: TRBV30
abundance: -
CDR3aa: AWIKTGIASEQY

j_gene: TRBJ1-4
v_gene: TRBV19
abundance: -
CDR3aa: ASSIAATNEKLF

j_gene: TRBJ1-1
v_gene: TRBV11-2
abundance: -
CDR3aa: ASSYSDAGGTEAF

j_gene: TRBJ1-1
v_gene: TRBV19
abundance: -
CDR3aa: ASTGTGNTEAF

j_gene: TRBJ2-5
v_gene: TRBV15
abundance: -
CDR3aa: ATSRADRGIGETQY

j_gene: TRBJ1-4
v_gene: TRBV25-1
abundance: -
CDR3aa: ASKREANEKLF

j_gene: TRBJ2-3
v_gene: TRBV7-9
abundance: -
CDR3aa: ASSLAGAGTDTQY

j_gene: TRBJ2-1
v_gene: TRBV7-8
abundance: -
CDR3aa: ASSLSGYYNEQF

j_gene: TRBJ2-5
v_gene: TRBV5-4
abundance: -
CDR3aa: ASSSLETQY

j_gene: TRBJ2-7
v_gene: TRBV7-2
abundance: -
CDR3aa: ASSTPTSGRSIEQY

j_gene: TRBJ2-7
v_gene: TRBV7-2
abundance: -
CDR3aa: ASSLAGVYEQY

j_gene: TRBJ1-3
v_gene: TRBV6-5
abundance: -
CDR3aa: ASRETGNTIY

j_gene: TRBJ1-5
v_gene: TRBV30
abundance: -
CDR3aa: AWSVGQGSNQPQH

j_gene: TRBJ1-1
v_gene: TRBV19
abundance: -
CDR3aa: ASSPLTNTEAF

j_gene: TRBJ1-5
v_gene: TRBV30
abundance: -
CDR3aa: AWSRRDRGDQPQH

j_gene: TRBJ1-1
v_gene: TRBV4-1
abundance: -
CDR3aa: ASSQEYRPGNTEAF

j_gene: TRBJ2-4
v_gene: TRBV7-6
abundance: -
CDR3aa: ASSLGPRAAKNIQY

j_gene: TRBJ2-5
v_gene: TRBV5-6
abundance: -
CDR3aa: ASSRDRGGEETQY

j_gene: TRBJ2-2
v_gene: TRBV4-3
abundance: -
CDR3aa: ASSQLPSGRGTGELF

j_gene: TRBJ2-3
v_gene: TRBV27
abundance: -
CDR3aa: ASSGGRSTDTQY

j_gene: TRBJ1-2
v_gene: TRBV10-3
abundance: -
CDR3aa: AISETGGYGYT

j_gene: TRBJ2-6
v_gene: TRBV7-9
abundance: -
CDR3aa: ASSSVPGQTFSGANVLT

j_gene: TRBJ1-5
v_gene: TRBV2
abundance: -
CDR3aa: ASSVEGAGNQPQH

j_gene: TRBJ2-3
v_gene: TRBV18
abundance: few
CDR3aa: ASSPSTDTQY

j_gene: TRBJ1-1
v_gene: TRBV10-2
abundance: -
CDR3aa: ASSDPGGLNTEAF

j_gene: TRBJ2-3
v_gene: TRBV19
abundance: -
CDR3aa: ASRTTGQGLTDTQY

j_gene: TRBJ1-1
v_gene: TRBV7-2
abundance: -
CDR3aa: ASSSPLNTEAF

j_gene: TRBJ1-6
v_gene: TRBV9
abundance: -
CDR3aa: ASSARQTHSPLH

j_gene: TRBJ2-7
v_gene: TRBV5-1
abundance: -
CDR3aa: ASSPGQGIDYEQY

j_gene: TRBJ1-5
v_gene: TRBV6-6
abundance: -
CDR3aa: AISEPSQPQH

j_gene: TRBJ1-5
v_gene: TRBV19
abundance: -
CDR3aa: ASSIWESNQPQH

j_gene: TRBJ1-2
v_gene: TRBV6-6
abundance: -
CDR3aa: ASSTRTANYGYT

j_gene: TRBJ1-6
v_gene: TRBV19
abundance: -
CDR3aa: ASSSRTGGKNSPLH

j_gene: TRBJ2-2
v_gene: TRBV19
abundance: -
CDR3aa: ASSIDRTHANTGELF

j_gene: TRBJ2-5
v_gene: TRBV5-4
abundance: -
CDR3aa: ASSLQGRETQY

j_gene: TRBJ2-1
v_gene: TRBV7-9
abundance: -
CDR3aa: ASSSGLAGTIYNEQF

j_gene: TRBJ2-7
v_gene: TRBV28
abundance: -
CDR3aa: ASSLPKGTRDEQY

j_gene: TRBJ2-3
v_gene: TRBV2
abundance: -
CDR3aa: ASSEQGATDTQY

j_gene: TRBJ2-2
v_gene: TRBV7-2
abundance: -
CDR3aa: ASRTGPTGELF

j_gene: TRBJ2-2
v_gene: TRBV30
abundance: -
CDR3aa: AWSMNTGELF

j_gene: TRBJ1-5
v_gene: TRBV6-5
abundance: -
CDR3aa: ASRPGQGANQPQH

j_gene: TRBJ2-3
v_gene: TRBV10-1
abundance: -
CDR3aa: ASSESSAGGPDTQY

j_gene: TRBJ2-3
v_gene: TRBV7-9
abundance: -
CDR3aa: AILVGGNTDTQY

j_gene: TRBJ2-7
v_gene: TRBV29-1
abundance: once
CDR3aa: SARLGTGGDEQY

j_gene: TRBJ2-1
v_gene: TRBV10-3
abundance: -
CDR3aa: AISETPSGRDGEQF

j_gene: TRBJ2-7
v_gene: TRBV6-1
abundance: -
CDR3aa: ASSVRQGAGEQY

j_gene: TRBJ2-3
v_gene: TRBV10-1
abundance: -
CDR3aa: ASSEYSGGSLGTQY

j_gene: TRBJ2-1
v_gene: TRBV7-9
abundance: -
CDR3aa: ASTPGQGSSYNEQF

j_gene: TRBJ2-7
v_gene: TRBV18
abundance: -
CDR3aa: ASSSSGVPYEQY

j_gene: TRBJ2-7
v_gene: TRBV5-4
abundance: -
CDR3aa: ASSDSGNSYEQY